One and the same sample provided the 20 T cell receptor beta chains below, sequenced in a study of T cell repertoires in cytomegalovirus infection. TCRdb re-analysed the reads in MiXCR, keeping a single row per CDR3 protein. Here the sample spans about 500,000 distinct CDR3 sequences, around 30% being singletons. No antigen has been identified for these receptors. Sequenced here: cultured PBMCs, sampled from culture after CMV antigen stimulation. Receptor source: a human donor in good health (CMV status not recorded). Some clones in this sample may be carry-over from other donors' samples.

In its sample, this clonotype was seen a few times. The chain links TRBV28 to TRBJ1-1; possible D gene TRBD1, 6 bases. V lost 8 bases and J lost 2, with 12 bases in between. The CDR3 runs to 13 residues. The V gene's germline CDR1 is MDHEN and CDR2 SYDVKM. The CDR3 sequence is CASGGHPNTEAFF. The CDR3 coding sequence is TGTGCCAGCGGGGGACACCCAAACACTGAAGCTTTCTTT.

The chain has TRBV28 and TRBJ2-2, with 9 bases aligning to TRBD1. CDR1 is MDHEN, CDR2 SYDVKM, per germline. J gave up 5 bases and V 3 bases, and 7 bases lay outside the gene matches. This CDR3 has 16 amino acids. The CDR3 is CASSFETGGGTGELFF. The CDR3 DNA is TGTGCCAGCAGTTTCGAGACAGGGGGAGGTACCGGGGAGCTGTTTTTT.

This clonotype was seen a handful of times. As DNA, the CDR3 is TGTGCCAGCAGCCCAACGCGGAAGGGAGAGACCCAGTACTTC. The encoded protein is CASSPTRKGETQYF. The rearrangement links TRBV12-3 or TRBV12-4 to TRBJ2-5; D uncertain. The CDR3 sequence is 14 residues long. Trimming removed 6 bases at V and 4 bases at J, with 15 bases between.

This clonotype appeared a single time. The V gene is TRBV3-1, the J gene TRBJ2-7; possibly TRBD2 for D (5 bases). Deletions cut 1 base from V and 7 bases from J, with 8 bases between. The CDR3 extends over 12 amino acids. Germline loops: CDR1 LGHDT, CDR2 YNNKEL (reference sequence). In nucleotides, the CDR3 is TGTGCCAGCAGCCAAGGGACGGGAGAGCAGTACGTC. Protein product: CASSQGTGEQYV.

The V call is TRBV7-2, the J call TRBJ2-7, with D possibly matching TRBD2 (6 bases). CDR1 and CDR2 from the germline V gene are SGHTA and FQGNSA. The CDR3 spans 13 residues. Deletions cut 4 bases from V and 4 bases from J, with 11 bases between. DNA for the CDR3: TGTGCCAGCAGCTCTTCACTAGCATACGAGCAGTACGTC. It yields the protein CASSSSLAYEQYV.

The rearrangement joins TRBV19 to TRBJ2-1; D is unresolved. CDR3 size: 15 residues. With 1 base removed from V and 9 bases from J, the gap between germline ends came to 16 bases. Germline V gives CDR1 LNHDA, CDR2 SQIVND (reference sequence). CDR3 protein: CASSIGGTFTSEQFF. CDR3 nucleotides: TGTGCCAGTAGTATAGGGGGTACTTTTACGAGTGAGCAGTTCTTC.

This clonotype showed up just a few times. This chain joins TRBV7-9 and TRBJ2-2, with D maybe TRBD2 (6 bases). V lost 1 base, J lost 3 bases, and 12 bases lay in between. CDR1 and CDR2 (germline): SEHNR, FQNEAQ (reference sequence). The CDR3 has 16 amino acids. This CDR3 is CASSLEEGGDTGELFF. CDR3 sequence (DNA): TGTGCCAGCAGCTTAGAGGAAGGAGGGGACACCGGGGAGCTGTTTTTT.

This clonotype showed up just a few times. The genes are TRBV3-1 and TRBJ1-1, with 7 bases aligning to TRBD1. The J segment lost 7 bases and the V segment lost 2 bases, leaving 1 base of the junction unmatched. Germline V lookup: CDR1 LGHDT, CDR2 YNNKEL (reference sequence). This CDR3 region has 12 residues. The CDR3 loop is CASSQWDSEAFF. CDR3 nucleotides: TGTGCCAGCAGCCAATGGGACAGTGAAGCTTTCTTT.

This chain links TRBV7-2 with TRBJ2-4, with a weak D call TRBD2 (5 bases). Germline CDR1 reads SGHTA; CDR2 reads FQGNSA. CDR3 length: 15 amino acids. V shed 5 bases and J shed 3 bases, with 14 bases lying between them. In nucleotides, the CDR3 is TGTGCCAGCAGCACCTACCTAGCTGGCAAAAACATTCAGTACTTC. The encoded protein is CASSTYLAGKNIQYF.

This rearrangement joins TRBV28 to TRBJ2-7; 7 bases match TRBD2. Trimming at V came to 6 bases and at J to 7 bases, leaving 9 bases not matched to a gene. This CDR3 spans 13 amino acids. The germline V gene encodes CDR1 MDHEN and CDR2 SYDVKM. The CDR3 is CASRRGVTGEQYF. Here the CDR3 DNA reads TGTGCCAGCAGACGGGGGGTCACGGGTGAGCAGTACTTC.

V gene TRBV5-4 combines with J gene TRBJ2-5; 11 nucleotides match TRBD2. This CDR3 comprises 15 residues. CDR1 is SGHNT, CDR2 YYREEE, per germline (reference sequence). The trim removed 4 bases at V and 2 bases at J, leaving 4 bases unmatched. The CDR3 region has the DNA TGTGCCAGCAGCCTTAGCGGGAGGGTACAAGAGACCCAGTACTTC. It is translated as CASSLSGRVQETQYF.

This clonotype was counted only a few times. V is TRBV7-6 and J is TRBJ2-5, with 7 bases that match TRBD2. V dropped 7 bases and J dropped 2; count of bases not matched to a gene: 7. The CDR3 consists of 14 residues. Germline assignment: CDR1 SGHVS and CDR2 FNYEAQ. CDR3 bases: TGTGCCAGCACCCCCTTGGGAGGGCAAGAGACCCAGTACTTC. It specifies CASTPLGGQETQYF. The whole variable domain, filled in from reference TRBV7-6 and TRBJ2-5, reads GAGVSQSPRYKVTKRGQDVALRCDPISGHVSLYWYRQALGQGPEFLTYFNYEAQQDKSGLPNDRFSAERPEGSISTLTIQRTEQRDSAMYRCASTPLGGQETQYFGPGTRLLVL.

This clonotype showed up just a few times. The chain uses TRBV12-3 or TRBV12-4 and TRBJ1-2; tentative D call: TRBD1 (5 bases). The CDR3 extends over 13 amino acids. V lost 5 bases, J lost 4 bases, and 11 bases lay in between. The CDR3 region has the DNA TGTGCCAGCAGTGCGACAGAGCGCTATGGCTACACCTTC. Residues: CASSATERYGYTF.

This clonotype was recorded many times. J is TRBJ2-7 and V is TRBV7-6; weak D call: TRBD2 (6 bases). Germline CDR1 reads SGHVS; CDR2 reads FNYEAQ. V gave up 5 bases and J gave up 3 bases, with 14 bases separating them. The CDR3 extends over 14 amino acids. The chain's CDR3 is CASSPEAGGYEQYV. The CDR3 nucleotides are TGTGCCAGCAGCCCGGAGGCCGGGGGCTACGAGCAGTACGTC.

This clonotype was seen ten or more times. The rearrangement joins TRBV7-3 to TRBJ2-6, with TRBD1 as a possible D gene (6 bases). V was pared by 6 bases and J by 0 bases, with 15 bases between. This CDR3 comprises 17 residues. Germline values: CDR1 SGHTA, CDR2 FQGTGA. CDR3 DNA: TGTGCCAGCAGTCCGGGCCAGGGGCTCTCTGGGGCCAACGTCCTGACTTTC. Translated: CASSPGQGLSGANVLTF.

The rearrangement joins TRBV7-2 to TRBJ1-5, with D hard to call. The CDR3 spans 14 residues. Germline lookup yields CDR1 SGHTA and CDR2 FQGNSA. Trimming removed 1 base at V and 3 bases at J, with 7 bases between. The CDR3 protein is CASSLEGINQPQHF. CDR3 in DNA: TGTGCCAGCAGCTTAGAAGGGATCAATCAGCCCCAGCATTTT.

The rearrangement uses TRBV23-1 and TRBJ2-1; D is tentatively TRBD1 or TRBD2 (5 bases each). TRBV23-1 qualifies as an ORF whose function is uncertain. This CDR3 comprises 14 residues. V was trimmed by 9 bases and J by 5 bases, leaving 17 bases between them. This CDR3 reads CARRAGSGNNEQFF. Here the CDR3 DNA reads TGCGCCAGGAGGGCAGGGTCGGGGAACAATGAGCAGTTCTTC.

In its sample, this clonotype was seen many times. The chain couples TRBV7-2 to TRBJ2-7, with 8 bases lining up with TRBD2. CDR3 length equals 14 residues. In germline, CDR1 is SGHTA, CDR2 FQGNSA. Losses at the gene ends were 2 bases for V and 2 bases for J; bases not matched to a gene: 2. CDR3: CASSLKAGAYEQYV. DNA for the CDR3: TGTGCCAGCAGCTTAAAAGCGGGGGCCTACGAGCAGTACGTC.

This clonotype was found many times. The chain couples TRBV7-3 to TRBJ2-7, with D possibly matching TRBD2 (5 bases). Looked up from germline, CDR1 is SGHTA and CDR2 is FQGTGA. The CDR3 has 13 residues. Deletions cut 5 bases from V and 5 bases from J, with 13 bases between. In nucleotides, the CDR3 is TGTGCCAGCAGCCCATCAGCAGCGGACGAGCAGTACTTC. Protein: CASSPSAADEQYF.

The chain recombines TRBV28 with TRBJ1-2, with D uncertain. V lost 11 bases and J lost 3, with 10 bases in between. The CDR3 length is 11 residues. CDR1 is MDHEN and CDR2 is SYDVKM in the germline V gene. The CDR3 region has the DNA TGTGCCGGAGGAACGGACTATGGCTACACCTTC. Translating gives CAGGTDYGYTF.